This TCR beta chain was identified during a study of OX40 agonist ivuxolimab in advanced cancers. Across the study: Earlier treatment with anti-PD-1, anti-PD-L1 or anti-CTLA-4 was permitted, and around 36% had received some.

CDR1 and CDR2 (germline): LNHNV, YYDKDF (reference sequence). The junction had 4 bases not matched to a gene; V was cut back by 5 bases and J by 1 base. The CDR3 loop spans 15 amino acids. Assay used: immunoSEQ multiplex PCR; TCRdb lists only in-frame clones, some missing. The table records some 85,000 clones, roughly nine tenths of them present only once. The origin of this receptor is an adult with an advanced solid tumor such as melanoma, head and neck, liver or kidney cancer. The genes are TRBV15 and TRBJ2-2; 7 bases fit TRBD1. The sequencing used CD4+ or CD8+ T cells sorted from blood, collected in a trial of the OX40 agonist ivuxolimab. DNA of the CDR3: TGTGCCACCAGCTTGAGGGGGCTGAACACCGGGGAGCTGTTTTTT. It translates to CATSLRGLNTGELFF.